The present TCR beta chain was sequenced within a study of cytomegalovirus exposure and HLA in healthy donors. Broader study findings: As confirmed in vitro, a few CMV-associated chains were specific for CMV antigens. Researchers had no immune exposure information except CMV serostatus available.

PCR amplification relied on 60 Vbeta primers (plus 13 Jbeta primers). Original methodology: About 10 million of around 85 million unique TCR beta chains were shared, per a later count. Sequenced by immunoSEQ multiplex PCR; TCRdb stores in-frame clones only, minus some. Clone size and the V and J calls come from that table; the DNA yielded D and trimming. The table records 250,000 to 300,000 clones, roughly 81% of them present only once. With respect to this clone: Its antigen is still unknown.

The germline gives CDR1 LGHNA, CDR2 YSLEER. The CDR3 sequence is 17 residues long. With V trimmed by 0 bases and J by 3 bases, 6 bases remained unmatched. The chain carries TRBV4-3 and TRBJ1-4; 8 bases align to TRBD1. This TCR derives from a woman aged 40 to 50 in good health and CMV-seropositive. The sample was PBMCs. CDR3 sequence reads: CASSQDPGTGPNEKLFF. CDR3 DNA sequence: TGCGCCAGCAGCCAAGATCCAGGGACAGGACCTAATGAAAAACTGTTTTTT.